Below are 22 T cell receptor beta chains sequenced from a single sample in a study of cytomegalovirus exposure and HLA in healthy donors. Profiling relied on immunoSEQ multiplex PCR, and the TCRdb table lists in-frame clones only, not all of them. The data hold 200,000 or so clones, with roughly 88% observed a single time. Material for sequencing was PBMCs. The receptors come from a woman younger than 45 in good health and CMV-seropositive.

This clone has only a few counts. This sequence joins TRBV9 and TRBJ1-4; a possible D gene is TRBD1 (5 bases). With 4 bases removed from V and 7 bases from J, the gap between germline ends came to 8 bases. Germline lookup yields CDR1 SGDLS and CDR2 YYNGEE. The CDR3 spans 12 residues. This chain's CDR3 is CASSPGGEKLFF. CDR3 DNA: TGTGCCAGCAGCCCGGGGGGTGAAAAACTGTTTTTT.

This chain links TRBV7-2 with TRBJ1-2; 7 nucleotides line up with TRBD1. This CDR3 has 14 amino acids. From germline, CDR1 is SGHTA and CDR2 FQGNSA. V shed 1 base and J 5 bases; nucleotides not matched to a gene: 4. DNA for the CDR3: TGTGCCAGCAGCTTAGGGGACAGCAGTTATGGCTACACCTTC. Residues: CASSLGDSSYGYTF. The complete variable domain, with remaining parts taken from reference TRBV7-2 and TRBJ1-2, reads GAGVSQSPSNKVTEKGKDVELRCDPISGHTALYWYRQSLGQGLEFLIYFQGNSAPDKSGLPSDRFSAERTGGSVSTLTIQRTQQEDSAVYLCASSLGDSSYGYTFGSGTRLTVV.

Notes on this clone: The conserved phenylalanine or tryptophan normally closing the CDR3 is absent here, so this likely arose from a read error. The limits of the CDR3 on the DNA are not certain, so only TCRdb's listed CDR3 is given. V is TRBV11-2 and J is TRBJ2-7; the table's D call TRBD2 went unverified against the DNA. From its first to its last residue, the CDR3 has 15 amino acids. Germline values: CDR1 SGHAT, CDR2 FQNNGV. CDR3 loop: CASSLVGVASSGVKI.

J is TRBJ1-5 and V is TRBV27; D is perhaps TRBD1 (6 bases). Trimming left V 3 bases short and J 9 bases short, with 15 bases between. Germline CDR1 reads MNHEY; CDR2 reads SMNVEV (reference sequence). This CDR3 is 14 amino acids long. The CDR3 region is CASSFDRYSGPQHF. The CDR3 bases are TGTGCCAGCAGTTTCGACAGGTACTCGGGGCCCCAGCATTTT.

The chain joins TRBV28 to TRBJ2-7; 7 positions match TRBD1. The germline V gene encodes CDR1 MDHEN and CDR2 SYDVKM. The CDR3 covers 15 residues. V trimming: 6 bases; J trimming: 3 bases; junction bases outside the gene matches: 11. CDR3 DNA sequence: TGTGCCAGCAGGCCCCCGGGACAGAACTACTACGAGCAGTACTTC. Protein: CASRPPGQNYYEQYF.

The chain carries TRBV25-1 and TRBJ2-7, with TRBD1 matching over 10 bases. V shed 2 bases, J shed 9 bases, and the junction held 10 bases outside the gene matches. Germline V lookup: CDR1 MGHDK, CDR2 SYGVNS. The CDR3 is 15 residues long. CDR3 amino acids: CASSEPGQGRVVQYF. The DNA for the CDR3 is TGTGCCAGCAGTGAACCGGGACAGGGGAGAGTTGTGCAGTACTTC.

J is TRBJ2-3 and V is TRBV25-1; TRBD1 agrees at 10 bases. V shed 6 bases, J shed 8 bases, and the junction held 14 bases outside the gene matches. CDR1 and CDR2 from the germline V gene are MGHDK and SYGVNS. The CDR3 loop spans 16 amino acids. CDR3 in amino acids: CASSMAGTGDFVTQYF. CDR3 DNA sequence: TGTGCCAGCAGCATGGCCGGGACAGGGGATTTTGTTACGCAGTATTTT.

The V and J genes are TRBV13 and TRBJ2-7; maybe TRBD2 (5 bases). The CDR3 contains 12 residues. Germline V gives CDR1 PRHDT, CDR2 FYEKMQ (reference sequence). V was cut by 1 base and J by 7 bases, with 8 bases left in between. The CDR3 loop reads CASSLATGEQYF. The CDR3 region has the DNA TGTGCCAGCAGCTTAGCGACGGGAGAGCAGTACTTC.

The chain employs TRBV10-3 and TRBJ1-2; D remains unclear. Trimming took off 1 base at V and 2 bases at J, with 5 bases between the two ends. Germline V CDR1 and CDR2: ENHRY, SYGVKD. The CDR3 runs to 13 residues. Here the CDR3 reads CAISELQNYGYTF. The DNA for the CDR3 is TGTGCCATCAGTGAGTTACAGAACTATGGCTACACCTTC.

This rearrangement joins TRBV27 to TRBJ1-1; TRBD1 might be the D (5 bases). Trimming took 3 bases from V and 4 from J, leaving 9 bases between them. CDR1 and CDR2 (germline): MNHEY, SMNVEV (reference sequence). There are 13 residues in the CDR3. Written as DNA, the CDR3 is TGTGCCAGCAGTTTCCTGGGGGGCACTGAAGCTTTCTTT. It is translated as CASSFLGGTEAFF.

The chain links TRBV7-9 to TRBJ2-1; 10 bases agree with TRBD2. V shed 5 bases and J 6 bases; nucleotides not matched to a gene: 7. Germline values: CDR1 SEHNR, CDR2 FQNEAQ (reference sequence). The CDR3 is 15 amino acids. The DNA for the CDR3 is TGTGCCAGCAGCACGACTAGCGGGCCTCTCAATGAGCAGTTCTTC. Translation gives CASSTTSGPLNEQFF. The full variable domain, with the rest looked up from reference TRBV7-9 and TRBJ2-1, is DTGVSQNPRHKITKRGQNVTFRCDPISEHNRLYWYRQTLGQGPEFLTYFQNEAQLEKSRLLSDRFSAERPKGSFSTLEIQRTEQGDSAMYLCASSTTSGPLNEQFFGPGTRLTVL.

This chain joins TRBV9 and TRBJ1-1; TRBD1 might be the D (6 bases). Germline lookup yields CDR1 SGDLS and CDR2 YYNGEE. V was shortened by 3 bases and J by 3 bases, with 9 bases between the two germline ends. The CDR3 is 13 residues long. CDR3 amino acids: CASSADSYTEAFF. The CDR3 DNA sequence: TGTGCCAGCAGCGCGGACAGTTACACTGAAGCTTTCTTT.

This clone appeared once. The J gene is TRBJ2-1, the V gene TRBV12-5; tentative D call: TRBD1 (6 bases). There are 15 residues in the CDR3. Germline lookup yields CDR1 LGHNT and CDR2 FRNRAP. Between the trimmed V and J ends, which lost 1 base and 6 bases, there was a span of 13 bases. The CDR3 loop reads CASGLEQGNGNEQFF. The CDR3 coding sequence is TGTGCTAGTGGTTTGGAACAGGGTAATGGCAATGAGCAGTTCTTC.

V usage is TRBV30 and J usage is TRBJ2-7; tentatively, D is TRBD1 (6 bases). CDR1 and CDR2 (germline): GTSNPN, SVGIG (reference sequence). With 5 bases removed from V and 1 base from J, the gap between germline ends came to 18 bases. The CDR3 spans 15 residues. The CDR3 region is CAWSYRQALSYEQYF. In DNA, the CDR3 is TGTGCCTGGTCGTACAGACAGGCTCTATCCTACGAGCAGTACTTC.

Only one count was recorded for this clone. The chain couples TRBV10-1 to TRBJ2-2, with a weak D call TRBD2 (6 bases). The CDR3 sequence is 15 residues long. CDR1 and CDR2 from the germline V gene are WNHNN and SYGVQD (reference sequence). Trimming stripped 7 bases from V and 3 bases from J, with 15 bases between. The CDR3 protein is CASIRVSGYTGELFF. The CDR3 DNA is TGCGCCAGCATTCGAGTTAGCGGATACACCGGGGAGCTGTTTTTT.

V gene TRBV4-1 combines with J gene TRBJ2-2, with 8 bases matching TRBD2. This CDR3 contains 21 residues. Looked up from germline, CDR1 is MGHRA and CDR2 is YSYEKL. V was clipped by 1 base and J by 6 bases; unmatched bases: 22. The CDR3 nucleotides are TGCGCCAGCAGCCAAGGACCGATTGGGATAAAAGCGGGAGCCACCTCCGGGGAGCTGTTTTTT. It codes for CASSQGPIGIKAGATSGELFF.

This rearrangement joins TRBV9 to TRBJ2-7; D possibly corresponds to TRBD2 (6 bases). CDR3 size: 14 residues. CDR1 is SGDLS and CDR2 is YYNGEE in the germline V gene. Trimming removed 0 bases at V and 2 bases at J, with 9 bases between. CDR3 sequence: CASSVAGSAYEQYF. The CDR3 DNA sequence: TGTGCCAGCAGCGTAGCCGGGAGTGCCTACGAGCAGTACTTC. Supplemented by reference TRBV9 and TRBJ2-7, the full variable domain reads DSGVTQTPKHLITATGQRVTLRCSPRSGDLSVYWYQQSLDQGLQFLIQYYNGEERAKGNILERFSAQQFPDLHSELNLSSLELGDSALYFCASSVAGSAYEQYFGPGTRLTVT.

J is TRBJ1-2 and V is TRBV5-4; 8 bases match TRBD1. CDR1 SGHNT and CDR2 YYREEE come from the germline V gene (reference sequence). V lost 0 bases and J lost 8; bases outside the gene matches: 9. The CDR3 runs 15 residues. The CDR3 DNA is TGTGCCAGCAGCTTGGGGCAGGGGGCGAGGTACGGCTACACCTTC. Amino acids: CASSLGQGARYGYTF.

The chain recombines TRBV7-2 with TRBJ2-3, with 9 bases identical to TRBD1. The CDR3 totals 12 residues. Germline CDR1 and CDR2: SGHTA and FQGNSA. The trim removed 3 bases at V and 11 bases at J, leaving 3 bases unmatched. The CDR3 sequence is CASSFPGQGQYF. CDR3 sequence (DNA): TGTGCCAGCAGCTTCCCGGGACAGGGGCAGTATTTT.

The table lists this clone with a count of one. The V gene is TRBV6-5, the J gene TRBJ2-6, with a tentative D call TRBD2 (5 bases). Trimming cost V 5 bases and J 0 bases, with 8 bases left between them. Per the germline V gene, CDR1 is MNHEY and CDR2 is SVGAGI. The CDR3 covers 15 residues. The CDR3 DNA is TGTGCCAGCAGTCTCGGGATCTCTGGGGCCAACGTCCTGACTTTC. It yields the protein CASSLGISGANVLTF.

The chain has TRBV7-9 and TRBJ2-7, with D tentatively TRBD1 (6 bases). The CDR3 sequence is 16 residues long. Between the trimmed V and J ends, which lost 4 bases and 5 bases, there was a span of 21 bases. Germline V CDR1 and CDR2: SEHNR, FQNEAQ (reference sequence). The CDR3 DNA is TGTGCCAGCAGCTCGACAACAGGGTCGTCCGTTAACGAGCAGTACTTC. This translates into CASSSTTGSSVNEQYF. The complete variable domain, with remaining parts taken from reference TRBV7-9 and TRBJ2-7, reads DTGVSQNPRHKITKRGQNVTFRCDPISEHNRLYWYRQTLGQGPEFLTYFQNEAQLEKSRLLSDRFSAERPKGSFSTLEIQRTEQGDSAMYLCASSSTTGSSVNEQYFGPGTRLTVT.

This clone occurred once. The V gene is TRBV11-1, the J gene TRBJ1-2, with TRBD1 as a possible D gene (5 bases). With 3 bases removed from V and 4 bases from J, the gap between germline ends came to 15 bases. Germline CDR1 reads SGHAT; CDR2 reads FQDESV (reference sequence). The CDR3 has 15 residues. The CDR3 reads CASSFLTDGGYGYTF. CDR3 DNA: TGTGCCAGCAGCTTTTTGACAGACGGGGGCTATGGCTACACCTTC.